Each of the 5 T cell receptor beta chains below was sequenced from the same sample in a study of cytomegalovirus exposure and HLA in healthy donors. PCR primers comprised 60 Vbeta and 13 Jbeta primers. Method: immunoSEQ multiplex PCR; TCRdb's copy keeps in-frame clones and lacks some. Among fewer than 250,000 clones listed, 81% were seen once. Sequenced material: PBMCs. These receptors all come from a man aged 18 to 30 in good health and CMV-seronegative.

V usage is TRBV19 and J usage is TRBJ1-4; no clear D gene. Germline assignment: CDR1 LNHDA and CDR2 SQIVND (reference sequence). The CDR3 totals 15 residues. With 3 bases removed from V and 7 bases from J, the gap between germline ends came to 15 bases. Here the CDR3 DNA reads TGTGCCAGTAGTATCTCGTTCGATCGGGGTGAAAAACTGTTTTTT. Residues: CASSISFDRGEKLFF.

The chain recombines TRBV9 with TRBJ1-2, with TRBD1 identical over 9 bases. The ends lost 8 bases at V and 4 bases at J; junction bases unmatched: 15. CDR3 size: 16 residues. Per germline, CDR1 SGDLS and CDR2 YYNGEE. Here the CDR3 DNA reads TGTGCCAGTAGGGACACTGGGGGGACAGGGCGCTATGGCTACACCTTC. The encoded protein is CASRDTGGTGRYGYTF.

The rearrangement joins TRBV4-1 to TRBJ1-1; the D is unclear. V lost 1 base, J lost 5 bases, and 14 bases lay in between. Germline loops: CDR1 MGHRA, CDR2 YSYEKL. CDR3 length: 15 amino acids. CDR3 sequence reads: CASSQVPRAGTEAFF. The CDR3 DNA reads as TGCGCCAGCAGCCAAGTTCCTAGGGCGGGGACTGAAGCTTTCTTT.

The J gene is TRBJ2-1, the V gene TRBV11-1; TRBD2 matches 9 bases. CDR1 and CDR2 (germline): SGHAT, FQDESV (reference sequence). This CDR3 region has 19 residues. J lost 5 bases, V lost 1 base, and 15 bases had no gene match. The CDR3, as DNA: TGTGCCAGCAGCTTAGGCGTTCTAGCGGGACGCGGTAGAGACAATGAGCAGTTCTTC. Protein: CASSLGVLAGRGRDNEQFF.

This clone was counted between two and nine times. The V gene is TRBV6-1, the J gene TRBJ2-5; 9 bases match TRBD2. With 1 base clipped from V and 11 bases from J, the junction kept 11 bases outside the gene matches. CDR1 is MNHNS, CDR2 SASEGT, per germline. CDR3 length: 15 residues. The CDR3 region has the DNA TGTGCCAGCAGTGAAGAGGCGGGAGGGCCGAGAGAGCAGTACTTC. Translation gives CASSEEAGGPREQYF.